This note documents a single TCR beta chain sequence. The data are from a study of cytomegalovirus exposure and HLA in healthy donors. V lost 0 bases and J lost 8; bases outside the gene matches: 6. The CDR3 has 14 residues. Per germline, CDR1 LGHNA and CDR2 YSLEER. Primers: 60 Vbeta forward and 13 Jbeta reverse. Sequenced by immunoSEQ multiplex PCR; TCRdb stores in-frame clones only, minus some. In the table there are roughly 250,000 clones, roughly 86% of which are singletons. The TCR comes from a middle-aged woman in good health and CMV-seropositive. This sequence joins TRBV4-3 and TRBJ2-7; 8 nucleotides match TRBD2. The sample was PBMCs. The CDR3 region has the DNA TGCGCCAGCAGCCAAGACCCGGGAGGGGACAAGCAGTACTTC. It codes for CASSQDPGGDKQYF.